One sample yielded the 32 T cell receptor beta chains listed below, sequenced in a study of T cells after yellow fever vaccination. TCRdb recomputed calls from the 5' RACE reads with MiXCR, one row per CDR3 protein. The repertoire holds roughly 500,000 distinct CDR3 sequences, 19% seen once, with around an eighth in the top ten. The sample in question was PBMCs, obtained 15 days after the yellow fever booster vaccination. These receptors were obtained from a man aged 30 to 39 who received the YFV17D yellow fever vaccine.

The chain is built from TRBV24-1 and TRBJ2-7; D may match TRBD1 or TRBD2 (6 bases each). Germline V gives CDR1 KGHDR, CDR2 SFDVKD. This CDR3 has 16 residues. Between the trimmed V and J ends, which lost 9 bases and 3 bases, there was a span of 23 bases. DNA of the CDR3: TGTGCCACCCAAGGGGGGCCGTCGGGGCAGGGCTACGAGCAGTACTTC. Its translation: CATQGGPSGQGYEQYF.

In its sample, this clonotype was seen many times. V usage is TRBV30 and J usage is TRBJ2-2, with D perhaps TRBD2 (6 bases). The V end lost 5 bases, the J end lost 3 bases, and 16 bases lay between the germline ends. The CDR3 contains 15 residues. Per the germline V gene, CDR1 is GTSNPN and CDR2 is SVGIG (reference sequence). The CDR3 coding sequence is TGTGCCTGGGGGTCATCGGGGGTACACACCGGGGAGCTGTTTTTT. Amino acid sequence: CAWGSSGVHTGELFF.

CDR3 residues: CSVRSGGYNEQFF. The CDR3 DNA reads TGCAGCGTTCGGTCAGGGGGCTACAATGAGCAGTTCTTC. The chain recombines TRBV29-1 with TRBJ2-1; 7 bases map to TRBD1. This CDR3 has 13 residues. With V trimmed by 5 bases and J by 3 bases, 4 bases remained unmatched. Germline assignment: CDR1 SQVTM and CDR2 ANQGSEA.

This clonotype has at least ten counts. The rearrangement links TRBV7-6 to TRBJ2-5; a weak D match, TRBD1 (6 bases). The germline CDR1 and CDR2 sequences are SGHVS and FNYEAQ. This CDR3 is 14 amino acids long. The V end was cut by 3 bases, the J end by 5 bases, with 13 bases between. This CDR3 is CASSFTGQRETQYF. DNA for the CDR3: TGTGCCAGCAGCTTTACCGGACAGAGGGAGACCCAGTACTTC.

This rearrangement joins TRBV5-1 to TRBJ2-3; D might be TRBD2 (6 bases). The CDR3 has 16 amino acids. V was trimmed by 4 bases and J by 5 bases, leaving 20 bases between them. Per the germline V gene, CDR1 is SGHRS and CDR2 is YFSETQ. CDR3 nucleotide sequence: TGCGCCAGCAGCCCGGAGGAACTAGCTGGTGGAGATACGCAGTATTTT. Amino acid sequence: CASSPEELAGGDTQYF.

The chain joins TRBV18 to TRBJ2-7, with D uncertain. V lost 6 bases and J lost 3, with 12 bases in between. CDR1 is KGHSH and CDR2 is LQKENI in the germline V gene. CDR3 length: 13 residues. As DNA, the CDR3 is TGTGCCAGCTCTACTACAGAACTCTACGAGCAGTACTTC. This codes for CASSTTELYEQYF.

This clonotype was observed many times. The genes are TRBV20-1 and TRBJ2-1; D call uncertain. The V end was cut by 0 bases, the J end by 5 bases, with 2 bases between. This CDR3 is built from 11 residues. Germline V gene sequence: CDR1 DFQATT, CDR2 SNEGSKA (reference sequence). CDR3 in amino acids: CSAREDNEQFF. CDR3 sequence (DNA): TGCAGTGCTAGAGAGGACAATGAGCAGTTCTTC.

For the CDR3, the DNA is TGTGCCAGCAGTGGAACACCCAGCAATGAGCAGTTCTTC. This gives the protein CASSGTPSNEQFF. The chain joins TRBV6-2 or TRBV6-3 to TRBJ2-1; D is uncertain. V lost 5 bases to trimming and J lost 6 bases, with 11 bases between them. CDR1 and CDR2 from the germline V gene are MNHEY and SVGEGT. CDR3 length: 13 amino acids.

This clonotype was counted between two and nine times. This chain connects TRBV27 to TRBJ2-7; TRBD1 is a possible D gene (6 bases). The CDR3 totals 15 residues. The germline gives CDR1 MNHEY, CDR2 SMNVEV (reference sequence). V gave up 3 bases and J gave up 5 bases, with 17 bases separating them. The DNA for the CDR3 is TGTGCCAGCAGTTTTCTCACAGGGCGAGTCGACGAGCAGTACTTC. Translated: CASSFLTGRVDEQYF.

The chain uses TRBV20-1 and TRBJ2-1; D remains unclear. The CDR3 covers 13 residues. Germline V lookup: CDR1 DFQATT, CDR2 SNEGSKA (reference sequence). Trimming removed 2 bases at V and 0 bases at J, with 5 bases between. The CDR3 protein is CSARLSSYNEQFF. CDR3 nucleotide sequence: TGCAGTGCTAGACTGAGCTCCTACAATGAGCAGTTCTTC.

V and J are TRBV11-2 and TRBJ2-7; 12 nucleotides line up with TRBD2. CDR1 and CDR2 from the germline V gene are SGHAT and FQNNGV. This CDR3 is 17 amino acids long. V trimming: 5 bases; J trimming: 10 bases; junction bases outside the gene matches: 18. This CDR3 reads CASSRGLAGGQGGGQYF. In nucleotides, the CDR3 is TGTGCCAGCAGCCGAGGCCTAGCGGGAGGGCAGGGGGGCGGTCAGTACTTC.

The sample holds one count of this clonotype. This chain links TRBV28 with TRBJ2-3, with D perhaps TRBD2 (5 bases). CDR1 and CDR2 from the germline V gene are MDHEN and SYDVKM. CDR3 length equals 13 residues. The germline V and J ends were trimmed by 7 bases and 0 bases, with 8 bases remaining between them. Here the CDR3 reads CASKAASTDTQYF. The CDR3 DNA is TGTGCCAGCAAAGCGGCGAGCACAGATACGCAGTATTTT. Full variable domain (outside the CDR3, taken from reference TRBV28 and TRBJ2-3): DVKVTQSSRYLVKRTGEKVFLECVQDMDHENMFWYRQDPGLGLRLIYFSYDVKMKEKGDIPEGYSVSREKKERFSLILESASTNQTSMYLCASKAASTDTQYFGPGTRLTVL.

CDR3 sequence: CASSQDPVSGNTIYF. For the CDR3, the DNA is TGCGCCAGCAGCCAAGACCCGGTCTCTGGAAACACCATATATTTT. The chain employs TRBV4-3 and TRBJ1-3; no definite D call. The germline V gene has CDR1 LGHNA and CDR2 YSLEER. Trimming took off 0 bases at V and 0 bases at J, with 6 bases between the two ends. The CDR3 sequence is 15 residues long.

Only a few counts were recorded for this clonotype. The chain recombines TRBV20-1 with TRBJ1-6, with D tentatively TRBD1 (5 bases). From germline, CDR1 is DFQATT and CDR2 SNEGSKA (reference sequence). V was clipped by 1 base and J by 8 bases, with 9 bases between them. CDR3 size: 13 residues. DNA for the CDR3: TGCAGTGCTAGAGGGCAGGGATATTCACCCCTCCACTTT. This gives the protein CSARGQGYSPLHF.

This clonotype was picked up a small number of times. This chain connects TRBV5-1 to TRBJ2-2, with no clear D. The germline gives CDR1 SGHRS, CDR2 YFSETQ. V was shortened by 6 bases and J by 4 bases, with 10 bases between the two germline ends. The CDR3 is 13 amino acids. CDR3 DNA sequence: TGCGCCAGCAATCAGCCCCCCACCGGGGAGCTGTTTTTT. This sequence encodes CASNQPPTGELFF. Drawing the rest from reference TRBV5-1 and TRBJ2-2, the complete variable domain is KAGVTQTPRYLIKTRGQQVTLSCSPISGHRSVSWYQQTPGQGLQFLFEYFSETQRNKGNFPGRFSGRQFSNSRSEMNVSTLELGDSALYLCASNQPPTGELFFGEGSRLTVL.

V and J are TRBV5-1 and TRBJ2-5; no definite D call. The V gene lost 2 bases and the J gene lost 5 bases, with 7 bases spanning the gap. The germline gives CDR1 SGHRS, CDR2 YFSETQ. The CDR3 is 12 amino acids. CDR3 loop: CASSFLTETQYF. CDR3 nucleotides: TGCGCCAGCAGCTTCTTAACTGAGACCCAGTACTTC.

V and J are TRBV7-2 and TRBJ2-7; D perhaps matches TRBD1 (5 bases). The germline gives CDR1 SGHTA, CDR2 FQGNSA. The length of the CDR3 is 15 residues. V lost 4 bases to trimming and J lost 3 bases, with 16 bases between them. Written as DNA, the CDR3 is TGTGCCAGCAGCTACAGGTGGGGCAGCAACTACGAGCAGTACTTC. This sequence encodes CASSYRWGSNYEQYF.

The CDR3 region has the DNA TGTGCCAGCAGGCGTAACGCCGGAGGGCCCGGTGAGACCCAGTACTTC. Translation: CASRRNAGGPGETQYF. The chain is built from TRBV7-8 and TRBJ2-5; possibly TRBD2 for D (6 bases). Trimming took off 6 bases at V and 5 bases at J, with 22 bases between the two ends. The CDR3 is 16 residues long. Germline V gene lookup returns CDR1 SGHVS and CDR2 FQNEAQ.

The V call is TRBV20-1, the J call TRBJ2-7; 8 bases are shared with TRBD2. The CDR3 is made up of 14 amino acids. Germline V CDR1 and CDR2: DFQATT, SNEGSKA (reference sequence). The CDR3 protein is CSLLAASGLYEQYF. The CDR3 DNA sequence: TGCTCTCTCTTGGCGGCTAGCGGGTTATACGAGCAGTACTTC.

This clonotype was seen a few times. The J gene is TRBJ2-1, the V gene TRBV4-2; D could derive from TRBD1 or TRBD2 (5 bases each). CDR3 length: 15 residues. Germline V gives CDR1 LGHNA, CDR2 YNFKEQ. Trimming took 4 bases from V and 2 from J, leaving 12 bases between them. CDR3 coding DNA: TGTGCCAGCAGCCCCACCCGGGGCACCTACAATGAGCAGTTCTTC. Its protein is CASSPTRGTYNEQFF.

The chain combines TRBV6-1 with TRBJ2-1, with TRBD1 as a possible D gene (7 bases). The CDR3 contains 15 residues. The ends were cut back, 6 bases at V and 5 bases at J, with 17 bases in the middle. The germline gives CDR1 MNHNS, CDR2 SASEGT. CDR3 coding DNA: TGTGCCAGCAGGCTTGCGGGGACAGAGCACAATGAGCAGTTCTTC. Its protein is CASRLAGTEHNEQFF.

As concerns this clonotype: A junction boundary mismatches the germline segment, possibly from a read error. The chain employs TRBV20-1 and TRBJ2-5; 11 bases agree with TRBD2. The CDR3 has 13 amino acids. CDR1 is DFQATT and CDR2 is SNEGSKA in the germline V gene (reference sequence). The CDR3, as DNA: TGCAGTGCTACGGGACTAGCGGTGGAGACCAAGTACTTC. Residues: CSATGLAVETKYF.

The genes are TRBV7-2 and TRBJ2-5; 7 nucleotides match TRBD2. The CDR3 runs to 13 residues. J lost 2 bases, V lost 6 bases, and 3 bases had no gene match. Per germline, CDR1 SGHTA and CDR2 FQGNSA. The CDR3 sequence: CASRAGVQETQYF. In DNA form, the CDR3 reads TGTGCCAGCAGGGCGGGGGTACAAGAGACCCAGTACTTC.

This clonotype has only a few counts. The chain links TRBV20-1 to TRBJ1-2; D remains ambiguous. V gave up 5 bases and J gave up 2 bases, with 18 bases separating them. The CDR3 consists of 15 residues. CDR1 and CDR2 (germline): DFQATT, SNEGSKA (reference sequence). The DNA of the CDR3 is TGCAGTGCTCACAGTGACACCCAAGTCAACTATGGCTACACCTTC. Its translation: CSAHSDTQVNYGYTF.

This clonotype has just one count. The chain couples TRBV24-1 to TRBJ2-5, with 9 bases identical to TRBD1. The CDR3 contains 15 residues. Trimming took 3 bases from V and 6 from J; bases not matched to a gene: 7. Germline CDR1 reads KGHDR; CDR2 reads SFDVKD. The CDR3, as DNA: TGTGCCACCAGTGATACCGGACAGGGGCGGCAGACCCAGTACTTC. This encodes CATSDTGQGRQTQYF.

The genes are TRBV3-1 and TRBJ2-3; 11 positions agree with TRBD2. CDR1 and CDR2 (germline): LGHDT, YNNKEL (reference sequence). CDR3 length: 18 residues. V gave up 10 bases and J gave up 9 bases; unmatched junction bases: 24. Here the CDR3 reads CATSQVLAGGPGLRTQYF. CDR3 DNA sequence: TGTGCCACCTCCCAAGTCCTAGCGGGAGGCCCCGGATTGCGGACGCAGTATTTT.

This chain uses TRBV6-2 or TRBV6-3 with TRBJ2-2; 10 bases are a match to TRBD2. V gave up 2 bases and J gave up 6 bases; unmatched junction bases: 6. Germline CDR1 and CDR2: MNHEY and SVGEGT. The CDR3 sequence is 16 residues long. Written as DNA, the CDR3 is TGTGCCAGCAGTTACCCTAGCGGGAGTTTTGCCGGGGAGCTGTTTTTT. Translated: CASSYPSGSFAGELFF.

The chain links TRBV21-1 to TRBJ2-1; TRBD2 is the table's D call and was not checked against the DNA. TRBV21-1 is a pseudogene. The CDR3 runs 17 residues. CDR3 sequence (DNA): TGTGCCAGCAGCAAAGGCGGAACTAGCGGCGACTACAATGAGCAGTTCTTC. Translating it yields CASSKGGTSGDYNEQFF.

This clonotype was counted only a few times. The chain joins TRBV6-2 or TRBV6-3 to TRBJ2-5, with D unresolved. This CDR3 is built from 15 residues. Germline V gene lookup returns CDR1 MNHEY and CDR2 SVGEGT. V was trimmed by 4 bases and J by 4 bases, leaving 16 bases between them. The chain's CDR3 is CASSSPTTLRETQYF. DNA for the CDR3: TGTGCCAGCAGTTCCCCCACTACCCTCCGAGAGACCCAGTACTTC.

The J gene is TRBJ2-7, the V gene TRBV7-8, with D possibly matching TRBD1 (6 bases). The germline gives CDR1 SGHVS, CDR2 FQNEAQ. This CDR3 comprises 14 residues. Trimming cost V 3 bases and J 3 bases, with 12 bases left between them. The CDR3 DNA follows: TGTGCCAGCAGCTTCAGGGGATACGGCTACGAGCAGTACTTC. Residues: CASSFRGYGYEQYF.

This clonotype was detected a few times. The V and J genes are TRBV3-1 and TRBJ2-2, with D perhaps matching TRBD2 (6 bases). This CDR3 contains 15 residues. Germline CDR1 and CDR2: LGHDT and YNNKEL (reference sequence). Trimming pared 3 bases from V and 0 bases from J, leaving 8 bases between. The CDR3 sequence is CASSQPGANTGELFF. Here the CDR3 DNA reads TGTGCCAGCAGCCAGCCGGGAGCGAACACCGGGGAGCTGTTTTTT.

The chain recombines TRBV20-1 with TRBJ2-3, with 10 bases that match TRBD2. The V gene's germline CDR1 is DFQATT and CDR2 SNEGSKA (reference sequence). This CDR3 contains 17 residues. V shed 2 bases, J shed 5 bases, and the junction held 13 bases outside the gene matches. This chain's CDR3 is CSARKRLAGWEGDTQYF. CDR3 DNA: TGCAGTGCTAGAAAACGACTAGCGGGCTGGGAGGGAGATACGCAGTATTTT.